This entry lists 18 T cell receptor beta chains sequenced from one sample in a study of vaccination effects on CD4 cells after COVID-19. The antigens of these receptors remain unknown. Only in-frame clones appear in the TCRdb table, and some are missing; sequencing was by immunoSEQ multiplex PCR. Among around 30,000 clones, less than 75% were seen once, and the ten largest hold almost 10%. Cultured cells yielded isolated CD4+ T cells after approximately nine days. The sample was CD4+ T cells from PBMCs cultured without peptide, taken before COVID-19 vaccination. The receptors originated from a human donor who received a COVID-19 vaccine.

In its sample, this clone was seen once. This chain connects TRBV2 to TRBJ2-5; D tentatively reads TRBD1 or TRBD2 (6 bases each). CDR3 size: 13 residues. Germline V gene lookup returns CDR1 SNHLY and CDR2 FYNNEI. Deletions cut 6 bases from V and 5 bases from J, with 13 bases between. The CDR3: CASSLLGGETQYF. The CDR3, as DNA: TGTGCCAGCAGCCTCCTAGGGGGGGAGACCCAGTACTTC.

This clone was picked up a small number of times. This chain links TRBV4-1 with TRBJ2-5, with D hard to call. The CDR3 spans 13 residues. With 5 bases removed from V and 2 bases from J, the gap between germline ends came to 9 bases. Germline V gene data show CDR1 as MGHRA and CDR2 as YSYEKL. In DNA form, the CDR3 reads TGCGCCAGCAGCGGACGACCTCAAGAGACCCAGTACTTC. It codes for CASSGRPQETQYF.

The V gene is TRBV7-7, the J gene TRBJ1-3; no definite D call. Trimming cost V 5 bases and J 2 bases, with 13 bases left between them. The CDR3 has 15 amino acids. Germline CDR1 reads SSHAT; CDR2 reads FNYEAQ (reference sequence). The CDR3 sequence is CASSPGLGTGNTIYF. In DNA form, the CDR3 reads TGTGCCAGCAGCCCCGGTTTGGGGACTGGAAACACCATATATTTT.

The V and J genes are TRBV25-1 and TRBJ1-2, with D unclear. The V end was cut by 4 bases, the J end by 2 bases, with 5 bases between. This CDR3 is 12 amino acids long. Germline V gene sequence: CDR1 MGHDK, CDR2 SYGVNS. CDR3 loop: CASSGQNYGYTF. The CDR3 DNA follows: TGTGCCAGCAGTGGGCAGAACTATGGCTACACCTTC.

The chain couples TRBV6-5 to TRBJ2-7, with 8 bases identical to TRBD1. V shed 6 bases and J 2 bases; nucleotides not matched to a gene: 6. CDR1 is MNHEY, CDR2 SVGAGI, per germline. The CDR3 has 14 residues. The CDR3 spells CASRATGGPYEQYF. CDR3 DNA: TGTGCCAGCAGGGCAACAGGGGGTCCCTACGAGCAGTACTTC.

J is TRBJ1-2 and V is TRBV2; TRBD1 might be the D (6 bases). The germline V gene encodes CDR1 SNHLY and CDR2 FYNNEI. This CDR3 has 13 amino acids. The V gene lost 2 bases and the J gene lost 8 bases, with 12 bases spanning the gap. CDR3 in DNA: TGTGCCAGCAGTGAATCCTACAGGGAGGGCTACACCTTC. It specifies CASSESYREGYTF.

The chain carries TRBV2 and TRBJ2-6; a possible D gene is TRBD2 (5 bases). This CDR3 has 13 amino acids. Trimming took 8 bases from V and 1 from J, leaving 6 bases between them. Germline assignment: CDR1 SNHLY and CDR2 FYNNEI. CDR3 residues: CASAGSGANVLTF. Written as DNA, the CDR3 is TGTGCCAGCGCGGGTTCTGGGGCCAACGTCCTGACTTTC.

The rearrangement uses TRBV10-1 and TRBJ2-5; 9 nucleotides align to TRBD2. Unmatched junction bases numbered 4, after V lost 6 bases and J lost 5 bases. CDR1 WNHNN and CDR2 SYGVQD come from the germline V gene (reference sequence). The CDR3 consists of 13 residues. CDR3 in amino acids: CASSRGLAETQYF. The DNA of the CDR3 is TGCGCCAGCAGCCGCGGACTAGCGGAGACCCAGTACTTC.

V is TRBV3-1 (or the pseudogene TRBV3-2) and J is TRBJ2-1, with D possibly being TRBD2 (5 bases). V was cut by 3 bases and J by 2 bases, with 14 bases left in between. Germline-derived CDR1 and CDR2 are LGHDT and YNNKEL (reference sequence). CDR3 length: 16 residues. The CDR3 here is CASSQGFSETYNEQFF. As DNA, the CDR3 is TGTGCCAGCAGCCAGGGGTTTAGCGAAACCTACAATGAGCAGTTCTTC.

This clone was observed a single time. The rearrangement links TRBV27 to TRBJ1-1, with D possibly being TRBD1 (5 bases). Germline V gene sequence: CDR1 MNHEY, CDR2 SMNVEV (reference sequence). The CDR3 is 18 amino acids. Trimming took 0 bases from V and 5 from J, leaving 22 bases between them. CDR3: CASSLSIRATRRGTEAFF. DNA for the CDR3: TGTGCCAGCAGTTTATCGATAAGGGCCACTAGGCGGGGGACTGAAGCTTTCTTT.

This chain connects TRBV6-5 to TRBJ1-5, with 9 bases identical to TRBD1. With V trimmed by 5 bases and J by 1 base, 3 bases remained unmatched. This CDR3 is 15 amino acids long. Germline V gives CDR1 MNHEY, CDR2 SVGAGI. The CDR3 here is CASSIQGASNQPQHF. The DNA for the CDR3 is TGTGCCAGCAGTATACAGGGGGCGAGCAATCAGCCCCAGCATTTT.

The chain uses TRBV5-1 and TRBJ2-3, with 11 positions matching TRBD2. The ends lost 0 bases at V and 3 bases at J; junction bases unmatched: 3. This CDR3 is 16 amino acids long. Germline V CDR1 and CDR2: SGHRS, YFSETQ. The CDR3 is CASSLGPSGGTDTQYF. For the CDR3, the DNA is TGCGCCAGCAGCTTGGGCCCTAGCGGGGGGACAGATACGCAGTATTTT.

The CDR3 region has the DNA TGTGCCAGCAGTCAGTTCCTGGCGGGGGCGGATGGCTACACCTTC. Translated, it gives CASSQFLAGADGYTF. V is TRBV27 and J is TRBJ1-2; tentatively, D is TRBD1 (6 bases). Trimming took 5 bases from V and 6 from J, leaving 19 bases between them. Germline V gene sequence: CDR1 MNHEY, CDR2 SMNVEV (reference sequence). CDR3 length equals 15 residues.

The table lists this clone with a few counts. The rearrangement uses TRBV3-1 (or the pseudogene TRBV3-2) and TRBJ1-1; 8 bases are shared with TRBD1. The germline V gene has CDR1 LGHDT and CDR2 YNNKEL (reference sequence). V shed 3 bases, J shed 7 bases, and the junction held 4 bases outside the gene matches. The CDR3 is 13 residues long. CDR3 protein: CASSQSRGREAFF. The CDR3 DNA is TGTGCCAGCAGCCAGAGCAGGGGGCGTGAAGCTTTCTTT.

The chain uses TRBV27 and TRBJ1-6, with 10 bases lining up with TRBD1. The CDR3 is 15 residues long. Germline V gene lookup returns CDR1 MNHEY and CDR2 SMNVEV (reference sequence). The ends lost 3 bases at V and 9 bases at J; junction bases unmatched: 5. The CDR3 reads CASSFLGTGVSPLHF. CDR3 nucleotides: TGTGCCAGCAGTTTTCTCGGGACAGGGGTTTCACCCCTCCACTTT.

The genes are TRBV29-1 and TRBJ2-7; 8 bases map to TRBD1. Germline CDR1 and CDR2: SQVTM and ANQGSEA. CDR3 length equals 12 residues. V dropped 6 bases and J dropped 3; count of bases not matched to a gene: 4. The CDR3 spells CSVTGTGYEQYF. CDR3 nucleotides: TGCAGCGTGACCGGGACAGGCTACGAGCAGTACTTC.

The chain uses TRBV5-6 and TRBJ1-2; TRBD1 aligns across 8 bases. With V trimmed by 5 bases and J by 10 bases, 22 bases remained unmatched. This CDR3 is 17 amino acids long. From germline, CDR1 is SGHDT and CDR2 YYEEEE. CDR3 sequence reads: CASSPKPQGDRTGSYTF. In DNA form, the CDR3 reads TGTGCCAGCAGTCCGAAACCCCAGGGGGACAGGACAGGATCCTACACCTTC.

The chain recombines TRBV6-1 with TRBJ2-5; possible D gene TRBD1, 5 bases. This CDR3 is built from 15 residues. Trimming stripped 2 bases from V and 0 bases from J, with 10 bases between. Germline V gene lookup returns CDR1 MNHNS and CDR2 SASEGT. The chain's CDR3 is CASSEYNRHQETQYF. The CDR3 DNA reads TGTGCCAGCAGTGAATATAACAGGCACCAAGAGACCCAGTACTTC.